The next 27 T cell receptor beta chains were all read from a single sample in a study of tumor-infiltrating lymphocytes in primary liver carcinoma listed by TCRdb under 2017. TCRdb names Illumina HiSeq 2500 as the instrument used. Starting from approximately 0.5 ug total RNA, TCRbeta-specific cDNA was produced by reverse transcription with a constant-region primer and ProtoScript II reverse transcriptase. Three nested multiplex PCR rounds, following a slightly modified ARM-PCR procedure, were used to build the TCRbeta libraries. The first two PCR rounds used multiplex TRBV1-TRBV30 forward primers with a Cbeta reverse primer, each for 10 to 11 cycles. The public reads were reanalyzed by TCRdb: fastp trimming at Q25, MiXCR alignment, in-frame beta chains only. One record per CDR3 amino acid sequence lists the most common genes and DNA. This sample is represented by about 120,000 distinct CDR3 sequences; roughly 69% of them were singletons. Roughly a tenth of the sample goes to the ten largest clones.

Without any cell sorting, total RNA and DNA were extracted together from 20-30 mg of bulk tissue using the AllPrep DNA/RNA mini kit. What was sequenced was liver tumor tissue from sampling region 1. The cell subset or site label, read with the paper, signifies: tumor region T1, superior pole. These receptors all stem from a woman aged 55-70 years with primary liver carcinoma and hepatitis B virus infection.

About this clonotype itself: This clone may be a read error of a much larger clone one base away. The chain has TRBV12-3 or TRBV12-4 and TRBJ2-3, with D hard to call. The CDR3 loop spans 15 amino acids. The CDR3 protein is CVSSHSLLIADTQYF. The CDR3 region has the DNA TGTGTCAGCAGTCACTCGCTCCTGATTGCAGATACGCAGTATTTT.

The chain employs TRBV11-2 and TRBJ2-7; D is perhaps TRBD1 or TRBD2 (6 bases each). The CDR3 consists of 13 residues. Per germline, CDR1 SGHAT and CDR2 FQNNGV. The V and J ends lost 4 bases and 6 bases respectively, with 13 bases between them. CDR3 protein: CASSSESGAEQYF. The CDR3 DNA sequence: TGTGCCAGCAGCTCAGAGTCGGGGGCCGAGCAGTACTTC.

Note on this clonotype: One end of the junction is discordant with germline, which a read error may explain. The chain carries TRBV29-1 and TRBJ2-1; D call uncertain. This CDR3 contains 13 residues. Germline V gene lookup returns CDR1 SQVTM and CDR2 ANQGSEA. The CDR3: CSVARSSYNEQLF. The CDR3 nucleotides read TGCAGCGTTGCTAGGAGCTCCTACAATGAGCAGCTCTTC.

This chain links TRBV11-2 with TRBJ2-1, with unresolved D. CDR1 and CDR2 (germline): SGHAT, FQNNGV. The CDR3 is made up of 11 amino acids. V was trimmed by 3 bases and J by 16 bases, leaving 13 bases between them. The CDR3: CASSLALMSFF. The CDR3 nucleotides read TGTGCCAGCAGCTTGGCTTTGATGTCTTTCTTC.

The J gene is TRBJ2-2, the V gene TRBV5-1; 10 bases agree with TRBD2. The germline CDR1 and CDR2 sequences are SGHRS and YFSETQ. With 0 bases clipped from V and 2 bases from J, the junction kept 7 bases outside the gene matches. The CDR3 spans 18 residues. The CDR3 sequence: CASSLVPSGSHNTGELFF. CDR3 nucleotide sequence: TGCGCCAGCAGCTTGGTCCCTAGCGGGAGTCATAACACCGGGGAGCTGTTTTTT.

This clonotype has only one observation. Since a much larger clone is just one base distant, this may be a read error. Here the CDR3 reads CATQKVNAEAFF. The CDR3 region has the DNA TGTGCCACACAGAAGGTGAACGCTGAAGCTTTCTTT. The genes are TRBV6-1 and TRBJ1-1; no firm D call. Germline V gene sequence: CDR1 MNHNS, CDR2 SASEGT. The CDR3 spans 12 residues.

This clonotype was counted once. Sequence at one end of the junction differs from germline and may be a read error. This rearrangement joins TRBV11-3 to TRBJ1-2, with 10 bases lining up with TRBD1. This CDR3 contains 13 residues. Germline CDR1 SGHNT, CDR2 YENEEA. The CDR3 DNA reads as TGTGCCAGCGGCTTAGGGACAGGGGATGACTACACCTTC. It specifies CASGLGTGDDYTF. Supplemented by reference TRBV11-3 and TRBJ1-2, the full variable domain reads EAGVVQSPRYKIIEKKQPVAFWCNPISGHNTLYWYLQNLGQGPELLIRYENEEAVDDSQLPKDRFSAERLKGVDSTLKIQPAELGDSAVYLCASGLGTGDDYTFGSGTRLTVV.

This clonotype is a singleton in its sample. A read error may produce the germline difference seen at one junction end. The V and J genes are TRBV11-2 and TRBJ2-3; D remains unclear. There are 14 residues in the CDR3. The germline V gene encodes CDR1 SGHAT and CDR2 FQNNGV. The CDR3 loop reads CAGRPSRIADTQYF. CDR3 nucleotides: TGTGCCGGCAGACCGAGCAGGATTGCGGATACGCAGTATTTT. Using reference TRBV11-2 and TRBJ2-3 for the parts outside the CDR3, the full variable domain is EAGVAQSPRYKIIEKRQSVAFWCNPISGHATLYWYQQILGQGPKLLIQFQNNGVVDDSQLPKDRFSAERLKGVDSTLKIQPAKLEDSAVYLCAGRPSRIADTQYFGPGTRLTVL.

Worth noting for this clonotype: This is likely a read error, given that the CDR3 carries no conserved phenylalanine or tryptophan at its end. The chain links TRBV28 to TRBJ2-5; 10 bases map to TRBD1. CDR3 length: 15 amino acids. Per germline, CDR1 MDHEN and CDR2 SYDVKM. Losses at the gene ends were 6 bases for V and 2 bases for J; bases not matched to a gene: 6. CDR3 DNA: TGTGCCAGCAGCCTGACAGGGGGCCGACAAGAGACCCAGTACATC. Amino acids: CASSLTGGRQETQYI.

Details on this clonotype: Its ends do not fully match the called genes, so a read error is possible. The rearrangement joins TRBV11-2 to TRBJ2-5; TRBD2 might be the D (7 bases). Germline V gene sequence: CDR1 SGHAT, CDR2 FQNNGV. This CDR3 spans 16 amino acids. The CDR3 coding sequence is TGTGCCAGCACCGAGGGGGGGGGCGCGACGTTTGAGATCCAGTACTTC. Its protein product is CASTEGGGATFEIQYF.

This clonotype showed up many times. The CDR3 coding sequence is TGTGCCAGCAGCACAGGGACAAGGGCGAACACCGGGGAGCTGTTTTTT. Translating gives CASSTGTRANTGELFF. The chain joins TRBV5-6 to TRBJ2-2; tentatively, D is TRBD1 (6 bases). The V and J ends lost 4 bases and 0 bases respectively, with 13 bases between them. Germline V gene sequence: CDR1 SGHDT, CDR2 YYEEEE. This CDR3 is 16 amino acids long.

This clonotype has ten or more counts. The rearrangement joins TRBV14 to TRBJ2-3; possibly TRBD2 for D (5 bases). Germline CDR1 is SGHDN and CDR2 is FVKESK. The V end lost 3 bases, the J end lost 0 bases, and 7 bases lay between the germline ends. CDR3 size: 14 residues. CDR3 sequence: CASSHGGSTDTQYF. The DNA of the CDR3 is TGTGCCAGCAGCCACGGCGGGAGCACAGATACGCAGTATTTT.

This clonotype showed up many times. The chain has TRBV28 and TRBJ2-5; a possible D gene is TRBD1 (6 bases). The CDR3 is 14 residues long. Per the germline V gene, CDR1 is MDHEN and CDR2 is SYDVKM. V was clipped by 11 bases and J by 1 base, with 17 bases between them. CDR3 amino acids: CAPHSGDTQETQYF. The CDR3 bases are TGTGCCCCACATTCCGGGGACACCCAAGAGACCCAGTACTTC.

Of note for this clonotype: This likely comes from a read error, as the CDR3 has no conserved phenylalanine or tryptophan at its end. This sequence joins TRBV14 and TRBJ1-1; D is ambiguous. CDR3 length: 11 amino acids. In germline, CDR1 is SGHDN, CDR2 FVKESK. The V end lost 3 bases, the J end lost 5 bases, and 4 bases lay between the germline ends. Here the CDR3 reads CASSHRTEAFY. The CDR3 DNA follows: TGTGCCAGCAGCCACCGGACTGAAGCTTTCTAT.

This clonotype was observed a handful of times. This could be a read error, since a much larger clone is one nucleotide away. The chain joins TRBV6-2 or TRBV6-3 to TRBJ2-2; TRBD2 might be the D (5 bases). The CDR3 is made up of 14 amino acids. V shed 6 bases and J shed 9 bases, with 17 bases lying between them. Germline V lookup: CDR1 MNHEY, CDR2 SVGEGT. Here the CDR3 reads CASSQFGDTRELFF. The DNA of the CDR3 is TGTGCCAGCAGCCAATTCGGGGATACCAGGGAGCTGTTTTTT.

A note on this clonotype: A clone one base away is much larger, so this may be a read error. The V call is TRBV6-5, the J call TRBJ2-7; TRBD2 is a possible D gene (5 bases). Trimming removed 7 bases at V and 1 base at J, with 17 bases between. CDR1 MNHEY and CDR2 SVGAGI come from the germline V gene. The CDR3 extends over 15 amino acids. This CDR3 reads CASKEQPGSSYEQYF. The DNA of the CDR3 is TGTGCCAGCAAGGAACAGCCGGGGAGTTCCTACGAGCAGTACTTC.

The chain employs TRBV28 and TRBJ2-5; possible D gene TRBD1, 5 bases. Germline CDR1 reads MDHEN; CDR2 reads SYDVKM. Trimming removed 2 bases from V and 7 bases from J, with 8 bases in between. There are 12 residues in the CDR3. CDR3 residues: CASSLGARTQYF. CDR3 DNA sequence: TGTGCCAGCAGTTTAGGGGCGCGGACCCAGTACTTC. Variable domain in full (rest from reference TRBV28 and TRBJ2-5): DVKVTQSSRYLVKRTGEKVFLECVQDMDHENMFWYRQDPGLGLRLIYFSYDVKMKEKGDIPEGYSVSREKKERFSLILESASTNQTSMYLCASSLGARTQYFGPGTRLLVL.

About this clonotype: One junction end disagrees with the germline gene, perhaps due to a read error. CDR3 in amino acids: CSVVFRAGYGQYF. In DNA form, the CDR3 reads TGCAGCGTTGTATTCCGGGCTGGCTACGGGCAGTACTTT. This chain joins TRBV29-1 and TRBJ2-7; D call uncertain. CDR3 size: 13 residues. Per the germline V gene, CDR1 is SQVTM and CDR2 is ANQGSEA.

This clonotype was observed a handful of times. The germline gene is not matched at one end of the junction; a read error may be the cause. The chain joins TRBV6-2 or TRBV6-3 to TRBJ2-7, with D possibly TRBD1 on 5 matching bases. The CDR3 sequence is 14 residues long. The germline gives CDR1 MNHEY, CDR2 SVGEGT. The CDR3 DNA reads as TGTACCAGCAGTTACAGCCAGGGCCAGAACGAGCAGTACTTC. This codes for CTSSYSQGQNEQYF.

This clonotype was counted at least ten times. The V call is TRBV12-3 or TRBV12-4, the J call TRBJ2-5; TRBD1 agrees at 7 bases. V was pared by 4 bases and J by 5 bases, with 4 bases of the junction left unmatched. The CDR3 contains 13 residues. CDR3 nucleotides: TGTGCCAGCAGTTGGGGACAGCAGGAGACCCAGTACTTC. It encodes CASSWGQQETQYF.

V gene TRBV11-3 combines with J gene TRBJ2-7, with 8 bases matching TRBD1. This CDR3 is built from 15 residues. Per germline, CDR1 SGHNT and CDR2 YENEEA. CDR3 protein: CVGSPGTGGNYEQYF. CDR3 coding DNA: TGTGTCGGCAGCCCCGGGACAGGCGGCAACTACGAGCAGTACTTC. Looking up the rest from reference TRBV11-3 and TRBJ2-7 gives the full variable domain: EAGVVQSPRYKIIEKKQPVAFWCNPISGHNTLYWYLQNLGQGPELLIRYENEEAVDDSQLPKDRFSAERLKGVDSTLKIQPAELGDSAVYLCVGSPGTGGNYEQYFGPGTRLTVT.

This chain joins TRBV30 and TRBJ1-4; D is undetermined. CDR1 and CDR2 (germline): GTSNPN, SVGIG (reference sequence). The CDR3 spans 15 residues. V was cut by 0 bases and J by 6 bases, with 14 bases left in between. Written as DNA, the CDR3 is TGTGCCTGGAGTGTACATGAAGTGACATATGAAAAACTGTTTTTT. Translated, it gives CAWSVHEVTYEKLFF.

With respect to this clonotype: A much larger clone lies a single base off, so this may be a read error. As the CDR3 is not closed by the conserved phenylalanine or tryptophan, this likely results from a read error. The rearrangement joins TRBV5-1 to TRBJ2-1; D not resolved. This CDR3 contains 14 residues. Trimming pared 0 bases from V and 5 bases from J, leaving 9 bases between. CDR1 SGHRS and CDR2 YFSETQ come from the germline V gene. CDR3 residues: CASSLDALNNEQFL. The DNA of the CDR3 is TGCGCCAGCAGCTTGGACGCCCTCAACAATGAGCAGTTCTTA.

In regard to this clonotype: Possible read error: a much larger clone is one base away. This sequence joins TRBV28 and TRBJ2-1; D is unresolved. The CDR3 length is 16 residues. V was cut by 2 bases and J by 6 bases, with 17 bases left in between. Germline V CDR1 and CDR2: MDHEN, SYDVKM. Written as DNA, the CDR3 is TGTGCCAGCAGTTTAGTTGGGTCATGGGGTTTCAATGAGCAGTTCTTC. Its protein is CASSLVGSWGFNEQFF.

In this sample, this clonotype turned up a few times. The chain uses TRBV28 and TRBJ1-5; no clear D gene. The CDR3 has 12 amino acids. The germline V gene has CDR1 MDHEN and CDR2 SYDVKM. V was cut by 6 bases and J by 7 bases, with 10 bases left in between. The CDR3 reads CASSGLEQPQHF. The CDR3 DNA follows: TGTGCCAGCAGCGGGTTAGAGCAGCCCCAGCATTTT.

As regards this clonotype: A much larger clone differs from this one at a single base, so this may be a read error. V is TRBV29-1 and J is TRBJ2-7, with 9 bases fitting TRBD2. The CDR3 length is 12 residues. Germline lookup yields CDR1 SQVTM and CDR2 ANQGSEA. Trimming took 6 bases from V and 9 from J; bases not matched to a gene: 9. CDR3 DNA sequence: TGCAGCGTCGTTAGCGGGGGTTTGGCGCAGTACTTC. As protein: CSVVSGGLAQYF.

Notes on this clonotype: This clone may be a read error of a much larger clone one base away. This chain joins TRBV5-1 and TRBJ2-7; 7 bases fit TRBD1. CDR3 length equals 16 residues. The germline gives CDR1 SGHRS, CDR2 YFSETQ. The CDR3 protein is CASSAQTSDRAYEQHF. The CDR3 nucleotides read TGCGCCAGCAGCGCACAAACCAGCGACAGGGCTTACGAGCAGCACTTC.